This entry lists 21 T cell receptor beta chains sequenced from one sample in a study of CD8+ T cells in alopecia areata. cDNA serving as the sequencing template came from extracted, reverse transcribed RNA. Sequenced by immunoSEQ multiplex PCR; TCRdb stores in-frame clones only, minus some. The sample records roughly 46,000 clones, under 70% being singletons. Stated treatment: oral pan-JAK inhibitor, 5-10 mg twice daily. Sequenced material: CD8+ T cells sorted from blood, taken at week 4, from a patient treated with tofacitinib. The receptors come from a human donor with alopecia areata.

This clone was observed a single time. This chain connects TRBV5-6 to TRBJ2-7; no firm D call. There are 13 residues in the CDR3. The V and J ends lost 0 bases and 3 bases respectively, with 7 bases between them. CDR1 is SGHDT, CDR2 YYEEEE, per germline. In DNA, the CDR3 is TGTGCCAGCAGCTTGGGTTCAGACTACGAGCAGTACTTC. This codes for CASSLGSDYEQYF.

This chain uses TRBV19 with TRBJ1-1; D remains ambiguous. The CDR3 runs 13 residues. V lost 3 bases, J lost 2 bases, and 7 bases lay in between. Germline V gene data show CDR1 as LNHDA and CDR2 as SQIVND (reference sequence). The CDR3 loop is CASSIGVNTEAFF. CDR3 coding DNA: TGTGCCAGTAGTATCGGGGTTAACACTGAAGCTTTCTTT.

The chain links TRBV6-5 to TRBJ1-1; a weak D match, TRBD1 (5 bases). Looked up from germline, CDR1 is MNHEY and CDR2 is SVGAGI. V was pared by 4 bases and J by 1 base, with 10 bases between. This CDR3 comprises 14 residues. The CDR3 sequence: CASSLGRGNTEAFF. Written as DNA, the CDR3 is TGTGCCAGCAGTTTGGGACGCGGGAACACTGAAGCTTTCTTT.

This chain connects TRBV7-9 to TRBJ1-2; 8 positions match TRBD1. This CDR3 is built from 12 residues. Unmatched junction bases numbered 4, after V lost 5 bases and J lost 8 bases. Germline lookup yields CDR1 SEHNR and CDR2 FQNEAQ (reference sequence). The CDR3 nucleotides read TGTGCCAGCAGCCCGACAGGGGAAGGCTACACCTTC. Translation gives CASSPTGEGYTF.

The gene calls are TRBV7-2 and TRBJ2-5; a possible D gene is TRBD1 (6 bases). CDR1 is SGHTA and CDR2 is FQGNSA in the germline V gene. V gave up 5 bases and J gave up 3 bases, with 19 bases separating them. The CDR3 runs to 16 residues. CDR3 coding DNA: TGTGCCAGCAGCCCAGAAGGGTGGGACAATGAAGAGACCCAGTACTTC. This sequence encodes CASSPEGWDNEETQYF.

The chain links TRBV5-6 to TRBJ1-5; no clear D. The CDR3 consists of 14 residues. Germline V gene lookup returns CDR1 SGHDT and CDR2 YYEEEE. Between the trimmed V and J ends, which lost 3 bases and 0 bases, there was a span of 7 bases. The CDR3 DNA follows: TGTGCCAGCAGCTACAGTGATAGCAATCAGCCCCAGCATTTT. Protein: CASSYSDSNQPQHF. The full variable domain, rest sourced from reference TRBV5-6 and TRBJ1-5, is DAGVTQSPTHLIKTRGQQVTLRCSPKSGHDTVSWYQQALGQGPQFIFQYYEEEERQRGNFPDRFSGHQFPNYSSELNVNALLLGDSALYLCASSYSDSNQPQHFGDGTRLSIL.

V is TRBV19 and J is TRBJ2-7, with 10 bases that match TRBD1. CDR1 is LNHDA and CDR2 is SQIVND in the germline V gene (reference sequence). J lost 2 bases, V lost 3 bases, and 1 base had no gene match. CDR3 length: 14 residues. CDR3 coding DNA: TGTGCCAGTAGTATGGGGACAGGGGCCTACGAGCAGTACTTC. Amino acids: CASSMGTGAYEQYF.

The chain uses TRBV4-3 and TRBJ1-2; a possible D gene is TRBD1 (5 bases). CDR3 length: 14 amino acids. CDR1 and CDR2 (germline): LGHNA, YSLEER. Trimming took 0 bases from V and 6 from J, leaving 11 bases between them. CDR3 sequence (DNA): TGCGCCAGCAGCCAAGATAGGGGCAGGGATGGCTACACCTTC. Its protein product is CASSQDRGRDGYTF.

This clone turned up a few times. The J gene is TRBJ1-1, the V gene TRBV4-3; tentatively, D is TRBD1 (5 bases). V was pared by 4 bases and J by 4 bases, with 10 bases between. Germline loops: CDR1 LGHNA, CDR2 YSLEER. The length of the CDR3 is 13 residues. CDR3 loop: CASSLREGTEAFF. The CDR3 nucleotides read TGCGCCAGCAGCCTCAGGGAGGGCACTGAAGCTTTCTTT.

This clone is medium-sized in the sample. The chain links TRBV10-1 to TRBJ2-1; either TRBD1 or TRBD2 may fit D (6 bases each). The ends were cut back, 4 bases at V and 7 bases at J, with 14 bases in the middle. Germline CDR1 and CDR2: WNHNN and SYGVQD (reference sequence). CDR3 size: 14 residues. CDR3 in amino acids: CASSVGGGVNEQFF. The CDR3 nucleotides are TGCGCCAGCAGTGTTGGAGGGGGAGTAAATGAGCAGTTCTTC.

The V gene is TRBV29-1, the J gene TRBJ1-1; perhaps TRBD1 as D (6 bases). The CDR3 contains 14 residues. The V gene lost 4 bases and the J gene lost 0 bases, with 12 bases spanning the gap. Germline V lookup: CDR1 SQVTM, CDR2 ANQGSEA. The CDR3: CSVVSGQLNTEAFF. The CDR3 DNA follows: TGCAGCGTTGTATCTGGACAGCTGAACACTGAAGCTTTCTTT.

This clone appeared once. V and J are TRBV7-6 and TRBJ2-3; D gene ambiguous. The CDR3 has 14 residues. V was cut by 5 bases and J by 2 bases, with 11 bases left in between. Germline lookup yields CDR1 SGHVS and CDR2 FNYEAQ. The CDR3 protein is CASSPGGYTDTQYF. DNA for the CDR3: TGTGCCAGCAGCCCCGGCGGATACACAGATACGCAGTATTTT.

The rearrangement uses TRBV30 and TRBJ2-1, with TRBD1 as a possible D gene (5 bases). Trimming removed 3 bases from V and 9 bases from J, with 9 bases in between. Germline CDR1 GTSNPN, CDR2 SVGIG (reference sequence). The CDR3 spans 11 residues. CDR3 coding DNA: TGTGCCTGGAGAGGGGTGACTGAGCAGTTCTTC. Protein: CAWRGVTEQFF.

J is TRBJ2-7 and V is TRBV29-1; possible D gene TRBD2, 5 bases. Trimming left V 3 bases short and J 2 bases short, with 11 bases between. This CDR3 contains 13 residues. Germline V gene sequence: CDR1 SQVTM, CDR2 ANQGSEA. CDR3 DNA sequence: TGCAGCGTTGAGGGGTCCGGGGCCTACGAGCAGTACTTC. This encodes CSVEGSGAYEQYF.

This chain connects TRBV5-1 to TRBJ2-1; TRBD2 might be the D (6 bases). Germline CDR1 reads SGHRS; CDR2 reads YFSETQ. V shed 3 bases and J shed 4 bases, with 11 bases lying between them. This CDR3 is 14 amino acids long. The CDR3 protein is CASSSGTGYNEQFF. For the CDR3, the DNA is TGCGCCAGCAGCTCTGGGACTGGATACAATGAGCAGTTCTTC.

This clone is judged medium-sized (0.01 to 0.1%). The chain is built from TRBV7-8 and TRBJ2-5; D is unresolved. Germline loops: CDR1 SGHVS, CDR2 FQNEAQ. CDR3 length: 10 residues. Deletions cut 1 base from V and 8 bases from J, with 2 bases between. The DNA for the CDR3 is TGTGCCAGCAGCTTAGACACCCAGTACTTC. Translating gives CASSLDTQYF. Drawing the rest from reference TRBV7-8 and TRBJ2-5, the complete variable domain is GAGVSQSPRYKVAKRGQDVALRCDPISGHVSLFWYQQALGQGPEFLTYFQNEAQLDKSGLPSDRFFAERPEGSVSTLKIQRTQQEDSAVYLCASSLDTQYFGPGTRLLVL.

This clone was picked up a small number of times. This chain joins TRBV28 and TRBJ2-1, with D unresolved. The CDR3 totals 14 residues. The germline V and J ends were trimmed by 6 bases and 5 bases, with 14 bases remaining between them. CDR1 is MDHEN, CDR2 SYDVKM, per germline. The CDR3 sequence: CASSLQRADNEQFF. The CDR3 DNA reads TGTGCCAGCAGCCTGCAACGGGCGGACAATGAGCAGTTCTTC.

The table lists this clone with a few counts. CDR3 DNA: TGTGCCAGTAGTCAGATGGGTGGTTACACTGAAGCTTTCTTT. Translation gives CASSQMGGYTEAFF. The chain uses TRBV19 and TRBJ1-1, with unresolved D. Trimming cost V 5 bases and J 3 bases, with 13 bases left between them. Germline V lookup: CDR1 LNHDA, CDR2 SQIVND (reference sequence). The CDR3 spans 14 residues.

The gene calls are TRBV7-8 and TRBJ2-7, with a tentative D call TRBD1 (6 bases). Per the germline V gene, CDR1 is SGHVS and CDR2 is FQNEAQ. Trimming removed 5 bases at V and 2 bases at J, with 16 bases between. The length of the CDR3 is 15 residues. The CDR3 sequence: CASSPLSGTTYEQYF. The CDR3 DNA follows: TGTGCCAGCAGCCCCCTTTCGGGGACAACCTACGAGCAGTACTTC.

The chain uses TRBV29-1 and TRBJ2-3; 12 bases are shared with TRBD1. The CDR3 is 16 amino acids. V shed 3 bases and J 3 bases; nucleotides not matched to a gene: 7. Germline lookup yields CDR1 SQVTM and CDR2 ANQGSEA. CDR3 region: CSVESGTGGATDTQYF. DNA of the CDR3: TGCAGCGTTGAGTCTGGGACAGGGGGCGCGACAGATACGCAGTATTTT.

The rearrangement joins TRBV4-3 to TRBJ2-7; a possible D gene is TRBD1 (6 bases). The V end was cut by 4 bases, the J end by 4 bases, with 11 bases between. This CDR3 contains 13 residues. Germline CDR1 and CDR2: LGHNA and YSLEER. CDR3 sequence reads: CASSPLQGYEQYF. The DNA for the CDR3 is TGCGCCAGCAGCCCGTTACAGGGTTACGAGCAGTACTTC.